These 25 T cell receptor beta chains were all obtained from the same sample, sequenced in a study of T cell responses to AZD1222 COVID-19 vaccine. Here immunoSEQ multiplex PCR was the method, and the copy in TCRdb shows in-frame clones only, minus some. This sample yields about 100,000 clones, of which 88% are seen a single time; approximately 9% belongs to the top ten. The material was peripheral blood, obtained on day 0 of AZD1222 vaccination. The receptor source for this set is an adult in good health.

J is TRBJ1-5 and V is TRBV18; 9 bases are a match to TRBD1. V gave up 8 bases and J gave up 4 bases; unmatched junction bases: 3. The length of the CDR3 is 13 residues. CDR1 and CDR2 (germline): KGHSH, LQKENI. This CDR3 reads CASATGGNQPQHF. The CDR3 region has the DNA TGTGCCAGCGCGACAGGGGGTAATCAGCCCCAGCATTTT.

V and J are TRBV7-2 and TRBJ2-1; D assignment may be TRBD1 or TRBD2 (5 bases each). V was cut by 5 bases and J by 10 bases, with 18 bases left in between. This CDR3 spans 14 amino acids. CDR1 SGHTA and CDR2 FQGNSA come from the germline V gene. The CDR3 region is CASSVARDPREQFF. In DNA form, the CDR3 reads TGTGCCAGCAGCGTCGCCCGGGACCCCAGGGAGCAGTTCTTC.

This chain joins TRBV3-1 (or the pseudogene TRBV3-2) and TRBJ1-2; 7 bases line up with TRBD1. Germline V lookup: CDR1 LGHDT, CDR2 YNNKEL (reference sequence). The CDR3 extends over 15 amino acids. Trimming at V came to 1 base and at J to 6 bases, leaving 8 bases not matched to a gene. The CDR3 DNA reads as TGTGCCAGCAGCCAAGCGTACAGGGGAGAGAATGGCTACACCTTC. It yields the protein CASSQAYRGENGYTF.

The chain couples TRBV12-3 or TRBV12-4 to TRBJ2-1; D gene ambiguous. V gave up 7 bases and J gave up 6 bases, with 10 bases separating them. CDR3 length equals 12 residues. The CDR3: CASTLGVNEQFF. DNA of the CDR3: TGTGCCAGCACCCTGGGTGTCAATGAGCAGTTCTTC.

The DNA for the CDR3 is TGTGCCAGCAGTTACTCGGACAGGGTGAGCGGCTACACCTTC. Translating it yields CASSYSDRVSGYTF. V and J are TRBV6-2 or TRBV6-3 and TRBJ1-2, with 8 bases aligning to TRBD1. Germline CDR1 and CDR2: MNHEY and SVGEGT. The CDR3 spans 14 residues. With 0 bases clipped from V and 8 bases from J, the junction kept 5 bases outside the gene matches.

The chain uses TRBV19 and TRBJ2-2; D uncertain. V was trimmed by 1 base and J by 3 bases, leaving 9 bases between them. This CDR3 is 15 amino acids long. Germline V gene data show CDR1 as LNHDA and CDR2 as SQIVND (reference sequence). The CDR3 reads CASSIVKSYTGELFF. CDR3 DNA: TGTGCCAGTAGTATAGTAAAATCCTACACCGGGGAGCTGTTTTTT.

The gene calls are TRBV20-1 and TRBJ2-1; D unclear. CDR3 size: 11 residues. From germline, CDR1 is DFQATT and CDR2 SNEGSKA (reference sequence). The V gene lost 6 bases and the J gene lost 3 bases, with 6 bases spanning the gap. CDR3 residues: CSAPDYNEQFF. In DNA, the CDR3 is TGCAGTGCGCCGGACTACAATGAGCAGTTCTTC.

This chain uses TRBV18 with TRBJ2-5; D is perhaps TRBD1 (6 bases). This CDR3 is 13 amino acids long. Per the germline V gene, CDR1 is KGHSH and CDR2 is LQKENI. V shed 3 bases and J shed 11 bases, with 16 bases lying between them. The DNA of the CDR3 is TGTGCCAGCTCACCGGAACCCCAGGGGCGACAGTACTTC. It translates to CASSPEPQGRQYF.

This clone was recorded only once. The chain has TRBV29-1 and TRBJ2-7; TRBD1 is a possible D gene (6 bases). V was clipped by 6 bases and J by 2 bases, with 11 bases between them. Germline CDR1 reads SQVTM; CDR2 reads ANQGSEA. This CDR3 has 12 amino acids. CDR3 in DNA: TGCAGCGTAACCGGGACAACCTACGAGCAGTACTTC. Translation: CSVTGTTYEQYF.

This chain connects TRBV11-2 to TRBJ1-6; 7 bases line up with TRBD1. CDR3 length equals 15 residues. V lost 3 bases, J lost 8 bases, and 7 bases stayed unmatched. Germline V gene data show CDR1 as SGHAT and CDR2 as FQNNGV. The CDR3 DNA sequence: TGTGCCAGCAGCTTTATCGACAGGGATGATTCACCCCTCCACTTT. Translated: CASSFIDRDDSPLHF.

This clone was detected only once. V gene TRBV19 combines with J gene TRBJ2-3; maybe TRBD2 (6 bases). The CDR3 is 13 amino acids. Germline-derived CDR1 and CDR2 are LNHDA and SQIVND (reference sequence). The ends were cut back, 5 bases at V and 3 bases at J, with 9 bases in the middle. The CDR3 here is CASSGTGTDTQYF. The CDR3 nucleotides read TGTGCCAGTAGTGGGACTGGAACAGATACGCAGTATTTT.

V usage is TRBV6-5 and J usage is TRBJ1-2; D remains unclear. The V gene lost 8 bases and the J gene lost 3 bases, with 13 bases spanning the gap. Germline CDR1 is MNHEY and CDR2 is SVGAGI. The CDR3 spans 13 residues. CDR3 in DNA: TGTGCCAGCTCTCTACAGAGGGACTATGGCTACACCTTC. This codes for CASSLQRDYGYTF.

The rearrangement links TRBV7-2 to TRBJ2-1; 9 nucleotides match TRBD2. This CDR3 has 16 amino acids. Trimming at V came to 2 bases and at J to 14 bases, leaving 16 bases not matched to a gene. Germline lookup yields CDR1 SGHTA and CDR2 FQGNSA. CDR3 sequence reads: CASSLLGSLAGVRKFF. CDR3 coding DNA: TGTGCCAGCAGCTTATTGGGAAGTTTAGCGGGAGTCAGAAAGTTCTTC.

The chain has TRBV9 and TRBJ1-1, with D unclear. The CDR3 has 14 amino acids. Germline CDR1 and CDR2: SGDLS and YYNGEE. V was cut by 4 bases and J by 7 bases, with 17 bases left in between. The CDR3 protein is CASSPPKGSLEAFF. CDR3 nucleotide sequence: TGTGCCAGCAGCCCCCCAAAAGGGTCGCTTGAAGCTTTCTTT.

This chain links TRBV11-2 with TRBJ1-1; possible D gene TRBD1, 5 bases. Germline-derived CDR1 and CDR2 are SGHAT and FQNNGV. This CDR3 comprises 13 residues. With 5 bases removed from V and 4 bases from J, the gap between germline ends came to 11 bases. CDR3 amino acids: CASSPGPATEAFF. CDR3 nucleotides: TGTGCCAGCAGCCCAGGGCCAGCCACTGAAGCTTTCTTT.

V is TRBV5-1 and J is TRBJ2-1; 15 bases are shared with TRBD2. The V gene's germline CDR1 is SGHRS and CDR2 YFSETQ. With V trimmed by 4 bases and J by 8 bases, 7 bases remained unmatched. The CDR3 covers 16 residues. CDR3 in amino acids: CASSQGLAGGIDEQFF. CDR3 DNA sequence: TGCGCCAGCAGCCAGGGACTAGCGGGGGGAATCGATGAGCAGTTCTTC.

The chain recombines TRBV7-2 with TRBJ2-7; 7 bases fit TRBD2. Germline V gives CDR1 SGHTA, CDR2 FQGNSA. V shed 0 bases and J 11 bases; nucleotides not matched to a gene: 16. This CDR3 spans 16 amino acids. The CDR3 DNA sequence: TGTGCCAGCAGCTTAGCGCTTAGTAGCGGGCCGAGTAAAGAGTACTTC. It specifies CASSLALSSGPSKEYF.

The chain carries TRBV7-9 and TRBJ1-4; D is perhaps TRBD1 (5 bases). V dropped 5 bases and J dropped 3 bases, with 16 bases sitting between them. Germline loops: CDR1 SEHNR, CDR2 FQNEAQ (reference sequence). This CDR3 region has 16 residues. The CDR3 DNA follows: TGTGCCAGCAGCCCAGACGGGGGGTCACCTAATGAAAAACTGTTTTTT. As protein: CASSPDGGSPNEKLFF.

V gene TRBV6-2 or TRBV6-3 combines with J gene TRBJ2-1, with TRBD2 matching over 8 bases. Germline values: CDR1 MNHEY, CDR2 SVGEGT. The CDR3 totals 15 residues. The trim removed 0 bases at V and 10 bases at J, leaving 8 bases unmatched. The CDR3 bases are TGTGCCAGCAGTTACTCCCGGCTAGCGGGCGCCGAGCAGTTCTTC. Amino acid sequence: CASSYSRLAGAEQFF.

The rearrangement joins TRBV5-5 to TRBJ1-6; D may be TRBD1 (5 bases). This CDR3 has 12 amino acids. CDR1 is SGHKS, CDR2 YYEKEE, per germline (reference sequence). Trimming took off 1 base at V and 14 bases at J, with 10 bases between the two ends. The CDR3 DNA reads as TGTGCCAGCAGCTTGTCGGGGGATTCCCTCCACTTT. Translating it yields CASSLSGDSLHF.

The CDR3 nucleotides read TGCGCCAGCAGCTTGCGGGCAGGATCAACTAATGAAAAACTGTTTTTT. It yields the protein CASSLRAGSTNEKLFF. This chain joins TRBV5-1 and TRBJ1-4; D is ambiguous. This CDR3 region has 16 residues. Per germline, CDR1 SGHRS and CDR2 YFSETQ. With 1 base removed from V and 0 bases from J, the gap between germline ends came to 10 bases.

This rearrangement joins TRBV28 to TRBJ1-1, with D tentatively TRBD1 (5 bases). Germline V gene data show CDR1 as MDHEN and CDR2 as SYDVKM. The V gene lost 4 bases and the J gene lost 0 bases, with 12 bases spanning the gap. The CDR3 contains 15 residues. For the CDR3, the DNA is TGTGCCAGCAGTTCACCGGGACTGTTGAACACTGAAGCTTTCTTT. Protein sequence: CASSSPGLLNTEAFF.

J is TRBJ2-3 and V is TRBV29-1; D may be TRBD1 or TRBD2 (6 bases each). Germline CDR1 reads SQVTM; CDR2 reads ANQGSEA. The CDR3 is 14 residues long. The V and J ends lost 5 bases and 0 bases respectively, with 12 bases between them. Here the CDR3 DNA reads TGCAGCGTTCGGTGGGGGGCTAGCACAGATACGCAGTATTTT. It codes for CSVRWGASTDTQYF.

V is TRBV7-2 and J is TRBJ1-2, with TRBD1 identical over 7 bases. J gave up 2 bases and V 3 bases, and 3 bases lay outside the gene matches. The germline V gene encodes CDR1 SGHTA and CDR2 FQGNSA. The CDR3 spans 14 residues. The CDR3 protein is CASSFSRGNYGYTF. The CDR3, as DNA: TGTGCCAGCAGCTTCTCCAGGGGGAACTATGGCTACACCTTC.

To note about this clone: It may be a read error: a sequence one base away is much more abundant. The V and J genes are TRBV7-2 and TRBJ2-2; D is unresolved. V was pared by 2 bases and J by 7 bases, with 2 bases between. This CDR3 spans 11 amino acids. Germline CDR1 is SGHTA and CDR2 is FQGNSA. This CDR3 is CASSLSGELFF. In DNA, the CDR3 is TGTGCCAGCAGCTTAAGCGGGGAGCTGTTTTTT.